What follows are 6 T cell receptor beta chains derived from one specimen sequenced in a study of identical twins. MiXCR was run by TCRdb on the 5' RACE reads, yielding one entry per CDR3 protein. The profile covers a few hundred thousand distinct CDR3 sequences, with 9.6% appearing a single time and 3% taken by the ten largest. This sample also appeared in a second study, on yellow fever vaccine responses in identical twins.

Material for sequencing was PBMCs. The receptors originated from a woman aged 18-29 years in good health.

The chain uses TRBV4-2 and TRBJ2-5; D is uncertain. V was clipped by 0 bases and J by 2 bases, with 19 bases between them. This CDR3 is built from 18 residues. The V gene's germline CDR1 is LGHNA and CDR2 YNFKEQ. The CDR3 nucleotides read TGTGCCAGCAGCCAAGACCCCACCCTTCCGACGGATCAAGAGACCCAGTACTTC. It codes for CASSQDPTLPTDQETQYF.

This clonotype was recorded a few times. One junction end does not reproduce the germline sequence, and a read error may be involved. J is TRBJ2-5 and V is TRBV7-7; D remains ambiguous. CDR3 size: 13 residues. Germline V gene data show CDR1 as SSHAT and CDR2 as FNYEAQ (reference sequence). Here the CDR3 reads CASSPASIETQYF. Here the CDR3 DNA reads TGTGCTAGCAGCCCCGCTTCTATAGAGACCCAGTACTTC.

This clonotype was recorded many times. This chain uses TRBV28 with TRBJ2-7; 10 nucleotides match TRBD1. This CDR3 has 17 residues. Germline V lookup: CDR1 MDHEN, CDR2 SYDVKM. The V and J ends lost 4 bases and 0 bases, in that order; junction bases with no gene match: 9. Written as DNA, the CDR3 is TGTGCCAGCAGTTCCCGACTCCGACAGGGGGCCTCCTACGAGCAGTACTTC. It is translated as CASSSRLRQGASYEQYF.

This clonotype showed up many times. J is TRBJ2-5 and V is TRBV11-2, with 10 bases fitting TRBD1. CDR3 length: 17 residues. The V gene end was trimmed by 0 bases and the J gene end by 4 bases; junction bases not matched to a gene: 8. The germline V gene has CDR1 SGHAT and CDR2 FQNNGV. CDR3 DNA sequence: TGTGCCAGCAGCTTAGATCTAAGGACAGGGGGTGGAGAGACCCAGTACTTC. Its translation is CASSLDLRTGGGETQYF.

Only a few counts were recorded for this clonotype. The chain is built from TRBV7-2 and TRBJ2-2; 8 bases fit TRBD2. The J segment lost 0 bases and the V segment lost 3 bases, leaving 3 bases of the junction unmatched. Germline V gene sequence: CDR1 SGHTA, CDR2 FQGNSA. The CDR3 sequence is 16 residues long. Here the CDR3 DNA reads TGTGCCAGCAGCTTCAGCGGGAGACCGAACACCGGGGAGCTGTTTTTT. Translated: CASSFSGRPNTGELFF. The full variable domain, its missing parts supplied by reference TRBV7-2 and TRBJ2-2, is GAGVSQSPSNKVTEKGKDVELRCDPISGHTALYWYRQSLGQGLEFLIYFQGNSAPDKSGLPSDRFSAERTGGSVSTLTIQRTQQEDSAVYLCASSFSGRPNTGELFFGEGSRLTVL.

The rearrangement uses TRBV30 and TRBJ2-1; D unclear. The length of the CDR3 is 13 residues. Trimming cost V 2 bases and J 6 bases, with 11 bases left between them. CDR1 is GTSNPN and CDR2 is SVGIG in the germline V gene (reference sequence). CDR3 loop: CAWSYVISNEQFF. The CDR3 bases are TGTGCCTGGAGTTATGTCATCTCCAATGAGCAGTTCTTC.